This TCR beta chain came from a study of blood T cell repertoires in COVID-19. About the research overall: Specimens from acute and convalescent COVID-19 originated in the United States, Italy and Spain. Nucleic acid was either cDNA or gDNA, and it came from T cells, B-cell-depleted T cells, or PBMCs.

With V trimmed by 2 bases and J by 1 base, 2 bases remained unmatched. Germline V gene sequence: CDR1 SGHTA, CDR2 FQGNSA. The CDR3 contains 15 residues. Clones were read by immunoSEQ multiplex PCR, and TCRdb kept only the in-frame ones, dropping some. The table lists 85,000 to 110,000 clones, over 65% of them singletons. The chain uses TRBV7-2 and TRBJ1-5; TRBD1 matches at 7 bases. The TCR originated in a human donor in a cohort sampled during active COVID-19. Sequencing input: peripheral blood. The CDR3 coding sequence is TGTGCCAGCAGCTTATGGGGACAGAGCAATCAGCCCCAGCATTTT. This codes for CASSLWGQSNQPQHF.